The source of this T cell receptor beta chain is a study of CXCR3-negative and CXCR3-positive naive CD8 T cells. Study results and limitations: Researchers reported similar TRBV-TRBJ usage in naive CXCR3-negative and CXCR3-positive cells, though memory differed. Surface CD5 matched across naive subsets, and TRB CDR3 properties served to infer TCR strength.

TRB cDNA was prepared as libraries by UMI-labeled 5' RACE. Each CDR3 protein gets one entry in TCRdb, which reprocessed the 5' RACE reads and gives no DNA. The sample's table shows some 40,000 distinct CDR3 sequences. CDR3 size: 14 residues. Germline V gene data show CDR1 as SGHNT and CDR2 as YYREEE (reference sequence). Researchers sorted some 270,000 cells of each CD8+ T cell subset in triplicate. Turning to this clonotype: Its specificity is not known.

The clonotype was recovered from a human donor in good health. Some clones in this sample may be carry-over from other donors' samples. The sequencing input was memory CD8+ T cells from blood. This chain links TRBV5-4 with TRBJ2-3; with no DNA, the TCRdb D assignment of TRBD1 cannot be verified. The CDR3 loop reads CASSARQGTDTQYF.